The 14 T cell receptor beta chains below come from one sample, sequenced in a study of T cells in narcolepsy. This table comes from immunoSEQ multiplex PCR, and its TCRdb copy is limited to in-frame clones, with some not included. The data show tens of thousands of clones, about 87% seen once. The material sequenced was CD45RA- memory CD4+ T cells from PBMCs. All receptors derive from a human donor with narcolepsy.

The CDR3 DNA is TGTGCCAGCAGCTCCAACAGGGGGATCATTAATACTGAAGCTTTCTTT. It codes for CASSSNRGIINTEAFF. The chain couples TRBV7-2 to TRBJ1-1; 8 bases map to TRBD1. This CDR3 is built from 16 residues. Germline V gene data show CDR1 as SGHTA and CDR2 as FQGNSA. V shed 4 bases and J 5 bases; nucleotides not matched to a gene: 12.

To note about this clone: At the DNA level, this CDR3 is encoded by other sequences in the same sample as well. The rearrangement joins TRBV5-4 to TRBJ1-5; a weak D match, TRBD1 (6 bases). The CDR3 covers 14 residues. Deletions cut 0 bases from V and 7 bases from J, with 11 bases between. CDR1 and CDR2 from the germline V gene are SGHNT and YYREEE (reference sequence). Here the CDR3 reads CASSLGGAGQPQHF. DNA of the CDR3: TGTGCCAGCAGCTTGGGGGGGGCGGGGCAGCCCCAGCATTTT.

The rearrangement uses TRBV19 and TRBJ1-1; D perhaps matches TRBD1 (5 bases). CDR1 is LNHDA and CDR2 is SQIVND in the germline V gene (reference sequence). V was pared by 1 base and J by 4 bases, with 13 bases between. The CDR3 loop spans 15 amino acids. This CDR3 is CASSIGGRVVTEAFF. CDR3 bases: TGTGCCAGTAGTATAGGTGGCAGGGTGGTCACTGAAGCTTTCTTT.

The J gene is TRBJ2-5, the V gene TRBV5-4; TRBD2 might be the D (6 bases). Trimming removed 4 bases from V and 4 bases from J, with 14 bases in between. The germline CDR1 and CDR2 sequences are SGHNT and YYREEE (reference sequence). CDR3 length: 14 residues. Here the CDR3 DNA reads TGTGCCAGCAGCGGGACTTCAATGAGAGAGACCCAGTACTTC. Translation gives CASSGTSMRETQYF.

This chain uses TRBV7-3 with TRBJ2-3; D is undetermined. There are 13 residues in the CDR3. With 0 bases removed from V and 3 bases from J, the gap between germline ends came to 4 bases. Germline lookup yields CDR1 SGHTA and CDR2 FQGTGA. CDR3 protein: CASSLTPTDTQYF. CDR3 nucleotides: TGTGCCAGCAGCTTAACCCCAACAGATACGCAGTATTTT.

The chain is built from TRBV13 and TRBJ1-6; 7 nucleotides align to TRBD1. Germline lookup yields CDR1 PRHDT and CDR2 FYEKMQ (reference sequence). V was clipped by 3 bases and J by 5 bases; unmatched bases: 10. The CDR3 loop spans 17 amino acids. The CDR3 sequence is CASSFSSQGRHNSPLHF. The CDR3, as DNA: TGTGCCAGCAGCTTCAGTTCACAGGGGCGTCATAATTCACCCCTCCACTTT. The variable domain in full, with the rest retrieved from reference TRBV13 and TRBJ1-6, is AAGVIQSPRHLIKEKRETATLKCYPIPRHDTVYWYQQGPGQDPQFLISFYEKMQSDKGSIPDRFSAQQFSDYHSELNMSSLELGDSALYFCASSFSSQGRHNSPLHFGNGTRLTVT.

V gene TRBV12-2 combines with J gene TRBJ2-5. TRBV12-2 counts as a pseudogene. The CDR3 loop spans 16 amino acids. The CDR3 is CASRLAKRDHGETQYF. DNA for the CDR3: TGTGCAAGTCGTTTAGCGAAAAGGGACCATGGGGAGACCCAGTACTTC.

Worth noting for this clone: Other DNA sequences from this sample encode an identical CDR3 as well. The J gene is TRBJ1-5, the V gene TRBV19; D is possibly TRBD1 (6 bases). Germline V gene sequence: CDR1 LNHDA, CDR2 SQIVND (reference sequence). This CDR3 comprises 13 residues. With 2 bases removed from V and 6 bases from J, the gap between germline ends came to 8 bases. As DNA, the CDR3 is TGTGCCAGTAGTATACAGGGGAGTCAGCCCCAGCATTTT. It yields the protein CASSIQGSQPQHF.

CDR3: CASSPHRGGYTF. Written as DNA, the CDR3 is TGCGCCAGCAGCCCACACAGGGGCGGCTACACCTTC. The chain recombines TRBV4-3 with TRBJ1-2; 7 bases fit TRBD1. Germline CDR1 reads LGHNA; CDR2 reads YSLEER. J was trimmed by 8 bases and V by 4 bases; bases with no gene match: 4. This CDR3 spans 12 amino acids.

The chain carries TRBV6-5 and TRBJ2-7, with a tentative D call TRBD2 (6 bases). Looked up from germline, CDR1 is MNHEY and CDR2 is SVGAGI. CDR3 size: 13 residues. The ends were cut back, 5 bases at V and 3 bases at J, with 11 bases in the middle. As DNA, the CDR3 is TGTGCCAGCAGTCCGACTAGTGGCTACGAGCAGTACTTC. As protein: CASSPTSGYEQYF.

V usage is TRBV12-5 and J usage is TRBJ2-1; 9 nucleotides agree with TRBD2. The V and J ends lost 0 bases and 5 bases, in that order; junction bases with no gene match: 20. The CDR3 covers 21 residues. Germline CDR1 and CDR2: LGHNT and FRNRAP. The CDR3 is CASGLVLPPLAGRRPHNEQFF. The CDR3 nucleotides are TGTGCTAGTGGTTTGGTACTCCCCCCCCTAGCGGGGAGGAGGCCCCACAATGAGCAGTTCTTC. The whole variable domain, remainder taken from reference TRBV12-5 and TRBJ2-1, is DARVTQTPRHKVTEMGQEVTMRCQPILGHNTVFWYRQTMMQGLELLAYFRNRAPLDDSGMPKDRFSAEMPDATLATLKIQPSEPRDSAVYFCASGLVLPPLAGRRPHNEQFFGPGTRLTVL.

This chain's CDR3 is CASSSRAGLAGAYEQYF. CDR3 DNA: TGTGCCAGTAGTTCCCGAGCGGGACTAGCGGGAGCTTACGAGCAGTACTTC. The chain has TRBV19 and TRBJ2-7; 14 bases fit TRBD2. Trimming at V came to 5 bases and at J to 4 bases, leaving 10 bases not matched to a gene. The germline CDR1 and CDR2 sequences are LNHDA and SQIVND (reference sequence). The CDR3 spans 17 residues.

This sequence joins TRBV4-1 and TRBJ1-2; 9 bases match TRBD1. The CDR3 spans 14 residues. Germline CDR1 and CDR2: MGHRA and YSYEKL. V lost 1 base and J lost 7; bases outside the gene matches: 4. CDR3 loop: CASSQGGQGFGYTF. DNA for the CDR3: TGCGCCAGCAGCCAAGGGGGACAGGGTTTTGGCTACACCTTC.

The V call is TRBV6-1, the J call TRBJ2-4; D is ambiguous. Per germline, CDR1 MNHNS and CDR2 SASEGT. The CDR3 length is 12 residues. Trimming stripped 2 bases from V and 6 bases from J, with 5 bases between. This CDR3 is CASSESRNIQYF. CDR3 DNA: TGTGCCAGCAGTGAAAGTCGAAACATTCAGTACTTC.